This T cell receptor (beta chain) stems from a study of type 1 regulatory T cells (dated by TCRdb to 2020 to 2022). Notes on the research overall: An in vitro protocol by which a Tr1-enriched, alloantigen-specific CD4 T cell product named T-allo10 was generated was characterized in the study. T-allo10 was under clinical evaluation in patients with hematological malignancies receiving allogeneic hematopoietic stem cell transplantation.

Turning to this clonotype: Its cognate antigen has yet to be identified. No quality values exist for individual bases; no much larger clone is one base distant.

The CDR3, from cysteine to phenylalanine, totals 14 residues. Only the CDR3 region is kept as DNA, spanning 42 bases read in frame from base 1. V is shortened by 4 bases, J by 0 bases, and the region joining them spans 13 bases. The germline V gene specifies SQVTM as CDR1 and ANQGSEA as CDR2. TCRdb shows the sequencer as Illumina MiSeq. TCRdb's own reprocessing of the public reads used fastp at Q25 and MiXCR and kept productive beta chains. Each entry merges the rows of one CDR3 protein and shows their most common DNA and genes. This sample lists roughly 25,000 distinct CDR3 sequences; 72% were detected once. Roughly 15% of the sample comes from the top ten. According to the description, T-allo10 cells that came from the donor were anergic, were specific for host alloantigens, and could carry out alloantigen-specific suppression.

The chain is made from TRBV29-1 and TRBJ2-7; TRBD2 is a weak D gene call, 5 bases matching. The specimen was cultured T cells, either the whole culture or a sorted T cell fraction (not recorded which). In light of the paper, this sample's cell subset or site label describes: Tr1-enriched cell product generated in vitro against host alloantigens. This TCR derives from a human donor in good health. The DNA sequence reads TGCAGCGTTGTACATCGCCGGGACTCCTACGAGCAGTACTTC. Its coded protein is CSVVHRRDSYEQYF.